These 17 T cell receptor beta chains were sequenced from one sample in a study of T-cell reconstitution after alpha-beta-depleted transplantation in children. This sample's TCRbeta library carried unique molecular identifier barcodes. TCRdb redid the calling of the PCR reads with MiXCR, one entry per CDR3 protein. The sample consists of 500,000 or so distinct CDR3 sequences, 10% to 12% of them appearing once. The sample consisted of PBMCs, mostly from graft donor cells, taken 180 days after TCRalphabeta/CD19-depleted stem cell transplant. These receptors were obtained from a female patient aged 2-15 years who had a stem cell transplant for aplastic anemia, so the T cells may come from the graft donor.

CDR3 protein: CSARDPGTSSEKLFF. CDR3 nucleotides: TGCAGTGCTAGAGATCCGGGGACCTCTAGTGAAAAACTGTTTTTT. The rearrangement links TRBV20-1 to TRBJ1-4, with D tentatively TRBD1 (5 bases). Germline CDR1 reads DFQATT; CDR2 reads SNEGSKA (reference sequence). The length of the CDR3 is 15 residues. V dropped 0 bases and J dropped 7 bases, with 15 bases sitting between them.

A few counts support this clonotype. The V gene is TRBV20-1, the J gene TRBJ1-3, with D possibly TRBD1 on 5 matching bases. This CDR3 region has 15 residues. Trimming shortened V by 6 bases and J by 0 bases, and 15 bases separated the two germline ends. CDR1 DFQATT and CDR2 SNEGSKA come from the germline V gene (reference sequence). The CDR3 nucleotides are TGCAGTGCGATGAGGGGACCGATCTCTGGAAACACCATATATTTT. It yields the protein CSAMRGPISGNTIYF.

A few counts support this clonotype. This rearrangement joins TRBV27 to TRBJ2-3, with 7 bases aligning to TRBD2. This CDR3 has 15 residues. Germline V gives CDR1 MNHEY, CDR2 SMNVEV (reference sequence). Trimming took 6 bases from V and 0 from J; bases not matched to a gene: 6. The CDR3 nucleotides read TGTGCCAGCAGCCCGCGGCGGGAGAGCACAGATACGCAGTATTTT. Residues: CASSPRRESTDTQYF.

The rearrangement links TRBV12-3 or TRBV12-4 to TRBJ2-1; 7 bases map to TRBD1. Trimming took 3 bases from V and 2 from J; bases not matched to a gene: 4. This CDR3 has 15 amino acids. CDR3 nucleotide sequence: TGTGCCAGCAGTTTCCAGGGACAGCCCTACAATGAGCAGTTCTTC. Amino acid sequence: CASSFQGQPYNEQFF.

This clonotype appeared a few times. The chain has TRBV7-2 and TRBJ2-3; no clear D gene. With 1 base removed from V and 1 base from J, the gap between germline ends came to 9 bases. This CDR3 has 15 amino acids. The V gene's germline CDR1 is SGHTA and CDR2 FQGNSA. Here the CDR3 reads CASSLVYRGTDTQYF. The CDR3 DNA follows: TGTGCCAGCAGCTTAGTTTACCGGGGCACAGATACGCAGTATTTT. Full variable domain (outside the CDR3, taken from reference TRBV7-2 and TRBJ2-3): GAGVSQSPSNKVTEKGKDVELRCDPISGHTALYWYRQSLGQGLEFLIYFQGNSAPDKSGLPSDRFSAERTGGSVSTLTIQRTQQEDSAVYLCASSLVYRGTDTQYFGPGTRLTVL.

This clonotype has more than one count but fewer than ten. This chain uses TRBV7-8 with TRBJ2-3; D unresolved. The V and J ends lost 8 bases and 4 bases respectively, with 13 bases between them. CDR3 length: 13 residues. Germline V gives CDR1 SGHVS, CDR2 FQNEAQ. The CDR3 spells CASVVNAPDTQYF. The CDR3 region has the DNA TGTGCCAGCGTTGTCAACGCACCAGATACGCAGTATTTT. Drawing the rest from reference TRBV7-8 and TRBJ2-3, the complete variable domain is GAGVSQSPRYKVAKRGQDVALRCDPISGHVSLFWYQQALGQGPEFLTYFQNEAQLDKSGLPSDRFFAERPEGSVSTLKIQRTQQEDSAVYLCASVVNAPDTQYFGPGTRLTVL.

The gene calls are TRBV25-1 and TRBJ2-7, with D possibly matching TRBD2 (6 bases). CDR1 and CDR2 (germline): MGHDK, SYGVNS. Trimming removed 7 bases at V and 0 bases at J, with 16 bases between. The CDR3 is 15 amino acids. The CDR3: CASMHIAESSYEQYV. In DNA, the CDR3 is TGTGCCAGCATGCACATAGCGGAGAGCTCCTACGAGCAGTACGTC.

This clonotype was recorded a few times. This chain links TRBV30 with TRBJ2-5, with 9 bases lining up with TRBD2. Looked up from germline, CDR1 is GTSNPN and CDR2 is SVGIG (reference sequence). V shed 5 bases and J 5 bases; nucleotides not matched to a gene: 15. This CDR3 region has 16 residues. The CDR3 DNA reads as TGTGCCTGGGACCTGGGAGTAGCGGGAGCAGGGGAGACCCAGTACTTC. This encodes CAWDLGVAGAGETQYF.

The chain links TRBV11-2 to TRBJ1-1; unclear D gene. The V gene's germline CDR1 is SGHAT and CDR2 FQNNGV. The CDR3 sequence is 15 residues long. V lost 5 bases to trimming and J lost 2 bases, with 15 bases between them. CDR3 region: CASSPGSLGNTEAFF. As DNA, the CDR3 is TGTGCCAGCAGCCCTGGGAGCCTAGGAAACACTGAAGCTTTCTTT.

The chain employs TRBV6-1 and TRBJ1-3; D not certain. V gave up 6 bases and J gave up 0 bases, with 12 bases separating them. The CDR3 totals 15 residues. The V gene's germline CDR1 is MNHNS and CDR2 SASEGT. The CDR3 region is CASRPRGISGNTIYF. The CDR3 coding sequence is TGTGCCAGCAGGCCACGCGGGATCTCTGGAAACACCATATATTTT.

This clonotype was recorded a few times. The chain uses TRBV4-2 and TRBJ1-6; 10 bases line up with TRBD1. The CDR3 runs to 19 residues. The germline V gene encodes CDR1 LGHNA and CDR2 YNFKEQ. V shed 0 bases and J 9 bases; nucleotides not matched to a gene: 14. The CDR3 nucleotides are TGTGCCAGCAGCCAAGATGGACAGGGGGGCGGTTTCCGCGTTTCACCCCTCCACTTT. It codes for CASSQDGQGGGFRVSPLHF.

This clonotype has at least ten counts. V is TRBV4-1 and J is TRBJ2-2; D is unclear. V was clipped by 0 bases and J by 6 bases, with 8 bases between them. CDR3 length equals 14 residues. In germline, CDR1 is MGHRA, CDR2 YSYEKL. The CDR3 nucleotides are TGCGCCAGCAGCCAAGAGGAGTTCGCCGGGGAGCTGTTTTTT. It is translated as CASSQEEFAGELFF.

This chain joins TRBV9 and TRBJ2-1, with D tentatively TRBD1 (6 bases). Germline V CDR1 and CDR2: SGDLS, YYNGEE. Trimming removed 8 bases from V and 8 bases from J, with 20 bases in between. There are 14 residues in the CDR3. The CDR3 is CASRGGPPFYEQFF. CDR3 in DNA: TGTGCCAGTCGAGGGGGACCGCCCTTCTATGAGCAGTTCTTC.

There are many counts of this clonotype. The gene calls are TRBV12-3 or TRBV12-4 and TRBJ2-5; the D gene is possibly TRBD2 (6 bases). This CDR3 spans 17 amino acids. The V gene lost 3 bases and the J gene lost 0 bases, with 17 bases spanning the gap. This CDR3 reads CASSFLPPGEYQETQYF. The CDR3 nucleotides read TGTGCCAGCAGTTTCCTCCCGCCGGGGGAGTACCAAGAGACCCAGTACTTC.

This clonotype was observed a few times. V gene TRBV7-2 combines with J gene TRBJ2-4; TRBD1 agrees at 9 bases. The ends lost 2 bases at V and 3 bases at J; junction bases unmatched: 8. CDR3 length equals 17 residues. The V gene's germline CDR1 is SGHTA and CDR2 FQGNSA. DNA of the CDR3: TGTGCCAGCAGCTTACAGCGACAGGGGGTCGTCAAAAACATTCAGTACTTC. This sequence encodes CASSLQRQGVVKNIQYF.

The gene calls are TRBV4-2 and TRBJ2-7; TRBD2 matches 13 bases. With V trimmed by 2 bases and J by 0 bases, 10 bases remained unmatched. The CDR3 totals 19 residues. Germline V lookup: CDR1 LGHNA, CDR2 YNFKEQ. CDR3 DNA: TGTGCCAGCAGCCAAAAAGTCGAGACTAGCGGGAGGAACTCCTACGAGCAGTACTTC. It is translated as CASSQKVETSGRNSYEQYF.

This clonotype was found a few times. The V gene is TRBV5-1, the J gene TRBJ2-3; D perhaps matches TRBD2 (6 bases). The CDR3 contains 15 residues. V gave up 0 bases and J gave up 4 bases, with 12 bases separating them. Germline loops: CDR1 SGHRS, CDR2 YFSETQ. The CDR3 DNA is TGCGCCAGCAGCTTGGCCCGGGGAGGAGCAGATACGCAGTATTTT. As protein: CASSLARGGADTQYF. The variable domain in full, completed from reference TRBV5-1 and TRBJ2-3, reads KAGVTQTPRYLIKTRGQQVTLSCSPISGHRSVSWYQQTPGQGLQFLFEYFSETQRNKGNFPGRFSGRQFSNSRSEMNVSTLELGDSALYLCASSLARGGADTQYFGPGTRLTVL.